The 24 T cell receptor beta chains in this list originate from one sample, sequenced in a study of blood T cell repertoires in COVID-19. Some clones are missing from TCRdb's copy, which holds only in-frame ones; the method was immunoSEQ multiplex PCR. The top ten clones hold under 8% of a sample with about 330,000 clones, around 90% of them seen once. Source material: peripheral blood. The origin of the receptors is a man aged 18 to 29 who had recovered from COVID-19.

Only one count was recorded for this clone. The chain combines TRBV9 with TRBJ1-2, with TRBD1 identical over 7 bases. V lost 3 bases and J lost 4; bases outside the gene matches: 9. The CDR3 length is 15 residues. Per the germline V gene, CDR1 is SGDLS and CDR2 is YYNGEE. Written as DNA, the CDR3 is TGTGCCAGCAGCGGACCGGGACAGATGTCCTATGGCTACACCTTC. Protein sequence: CASSGPGQMSYGYTF.

This rearrangement joins TRBV6-4 to TRBJ2-5, with D possibly matching TRBD2 (6 bases). The CDR3 covers 13 residues. CDR1 and CDR2 from the germline V gene are MRHNA and SNTAGT. V was pared by 5 bases and J by 1 base, with 8 bases between. CDR3 DNA sequence: TGTGCCAGCAGTAGCGGGCCCCAAGAGACCCAGTACTTC. It encodes CASSSGPQETQYF.

The chain is built from TRBV6-5 and TRBJ1-1, with TRBD1 matching over 8 bases. The V gene end was trimmed by 5 bases and the J gene end by 1 base; junction bases not matched to a gene: 3. Germline CDR1 and CDR2: MNHEY and SVGAGI. The CDR3 is made up of 14 amino acids. Written as DNA, the CDR3 is TGTGCCAGCAGTCCTGGACAGGGGAACACTGAAGCTTTCTTT. Translating it yields CASSPGQGNTEAFF.

CDR3 sequence (DNA): TGTGCCAGCACTTGGGACAGGGAAATTAACTATGGCTACACCTTC. Translating gives CASTWDREINYGYTF. This chain connects TRBV6-5 to TRBJ1-2; 9 bases agree with TRBD1. V lost 7 bases to trimming and J lost 1 base; unmatched junction nucleotides: 7. Germline CDR1 and CDR2: MNHEY and SVGAGI. The CDR3 sequence is 15 residues long.

V usage is TRBV10-1 and J usage is TRBJ2-7; a possible D gene is TRBD1 (6 bases). The CDR3 is made up of 14 amino acids. Germline-derived CDR1 and CDR2 are WNHNN and SYGVQD (reference sequence). Deletions cut 5 bases from V and 0 bases from J, with 11 bases between. For the CDR3, the DNA is TGCGCCAGCAGTTCAGGGGTTGGCTCCTACGAGCAGTACTTC. It yields the protein CASSSGVGSYEQYF.

V is TRBV24-1 and J is TRBJ2-1; 8 bases are shared with TRBD1. CDR1 and CDR2 (germline): KGHDR, SFDVKD. This CDR3 is 17 amino acids long. V lost 4 bases, J lost 3 bases, and 10 bases stayed unmatched. The CDR3 DNA follows: TGTGCCACCAGTGACCACAGGACAGGGAGAGACTACAATGAGCAGTTCTTC. It yields the protein CATSDHRTGRDYNEQFF.

The J gene is TRBJ2-5, the V gene TRBV19; 7 bases map to TRBD2. The J segment lost 5 bases and the V segment lost 5 bases, leaving 14 bases of the junction unmatched. Germline assignment: CDR1 LNHDA and CDR2 SQIVND (reference sequence). This CDR3 has 16 amino acids. The CDR3 DNA follows: TGTGCCAGTAGTCACATACCCAGGGAGGGATCTGAGACCCAGTACTTC. This gives the protein CASSHIPREGSETQYF.

This clone is a singleton in its sample. The chain couples TRBV4-1 to TRBJ1-2; D remains ambiguous. This CDR3 has 14 residues. Germline V gives CDR1 MGHRA, CDR2 YSYEKL. Trimming removed 0 bases at V and 10 bases at J, with 15 bases between. This chain's CDR3 is CASSQEVNGEDYTF. Written as DNA, the CDR3 is TGCGCCAGCAGCCAAGAAGTTAATGGGGAGGACTACACCTTC.

The chain couples TRBV6-1 to TRBJ2-7, with 7 bases identical to TRBD2. V gave up 1 base and J gave up 5 bases; unmatched junction bases: 5. Germline CDR1 is MNHNS and CDR2 is SASEGT. The CDR3 runs to 14 residues. DNA of the CDR3: TGTGCCAGCAGTGAAGGCGGGGGTCCCGACGAGCAGTACTTC. It yields the protein CASSEGGGPDEQYF.

The chain has TRBV2 and TRBJ2-1; 10 nucleotides agree with TRBD2. The CDR3 is 16 residues long. Germline CDR1 is SNHLY and CDR2 is FYNNEI. Unmatched junction bases numbered 12, after V lost 6 bases and J lost 7 bases. The chain's CDR3 is CASRPSWASGSNEQFF. The CDR3 DNA reads TGTGCCAGCAGACCATCGTGGGCTAGCGGGAGTAATGAGCAGTTCTTC.

This clone was detected a few times. The V call is TRBV12-3 or TRBV12-4, the J call TRBJ2-7; D ambiguous. The CDR3 totals 12 residues. V was pared by 2 bases and J by 4 bases, with 6 bases between. In DNA, the CDR3 is TGTGCCAGCAGTTTATCCCCGTACGAGCAGTACTTC. Residues: CASSLSPYEQYF.

In nucleotides, the CDR3 is TGTGCCAGCAGTGCCGGGACAGGAAGCTCCTACGAGCAGTACTTC. The encoded protein is CASSAGTGSSYEQYF. The rearrangement uses TRBV6-2 or TRBV6-3 and TRBJ2-7; 8 nucleotides agree with TRBD1. The germline CDR1 and CDR2 sequences are MNHEY and SVGEGT. This CDR3 contains 15 residues. With 5 bases clipped from V and 0 bases from J, the junction kept 6 bases outside the gene matches.

The rearrangement joins TRBV18 to TRBJ2-5, with 7 bases fitting TRBD2. Germline CDR1 reads KGHSH; CDR2 reads LQKENI. The V segment lost 0 bases and the J segment 5 bases; nucleotides outside the gene matches: 12. CDR3 length: 17 residues. CDR3 region: CASSPPWGGGPPETQYF. Written as DNA, the CDR3 is TGTGCCAGCTCACCACCGTGGGGGGGAGGGCCCCCGGAGACCCAGTACTTC. The variable domain in full, with the rest retrieved from reference TRBV18 and TRBJ2-5, is NAGVMQNPRHLVRRRGQEARLRCSPMKGHSHVYWYRQLPEEGLKFMVYLQKENIIDESGMPKERFSAEFPKEGPSILRIQQVVRGDSAAYFCASSPPWGGGPPETQYFGPGTRLLVL.

The CDR3 here is CASSQQGGLAGYYEQYF. The CDR3 DNA reads TGTGCCAGCAGTCAACAAGGGGGACTAGCGGGCTATTACGAGCAGTACTTC. J is TRBJ2-7 and V is TRBV7-2, with 12 bases fitting TRBD2. In germline, CDR1 is SGHTA, CDR2 FQGNSA. The CDR3 spans 17 residues. V lost 6 bases and J lost 4; bases outside the gene matches: 13.

The chain recombines TRBV3-1 (or the pseudogene TRBV3-2) with TRBJ1-1; D is perhaps TRBD1 (6 bases). The length of the CDR3 is 16 residues. From germline, CDR1 is LGHDT and CDR2 YNNKEL (reference sequence). V lost 4 bases to trimming and J lost 5 bases, with 20 bases between them. The CDR3 DNA reads TGTGCCAGCAGCCGTTACGGCCAACAGGGTCGGACTGAAGCTTTCTTT. Its translation: CASSRYGQQGRTEAFF.

The chain carries TRBV2 and TRBJ2-7, with D uncertain. This CDR3 has 13 amino acids. Germline loops: CDR1 SNHLY, CDR2 FYNNEI. V lost 5 bases and J lost 1, with 9 bases in between. The CDR3 sequence is CASSYGASYEQYF. CDR3 DNA sequence: TGTGCCAGCAGTTACGGAGCATCCTACGAGCAGTACTTC.

This clone was picked up one time. The V call is TRBV7-8, the J call TRBJ2-2, with TRBD2 matching 7 bases. This CDR3 contains 15 residues. The V gene end was trimmed by 2 bases and the J gene end by 0 bases; junction bases not matched to a gene: 0. Germline values: CDR1 SGHVS, CDR2 FQNEAQ. CDR3 region: CASSLSGANTGELFF. The CDR3 DNA reads TGTGCCAGCAGCTTAAGCGGGGCGAACACCGGGGAGCTGTTTTTT.

The chain has TRBV11-2 and TRBJ2-1; 7 bases line up with TRBD2. The CDR3 covers 15 residues. Germline CDR1 SGHAT, CDR2 FQNNGV. The junction had 15 bases not matched to a gene; V was cut back by 7 bases and J by 9 bases. CDR3 amino acids: CASNPVVAGAIEQFF. The CDR3 bases are TGTGCCAGCAACCCGGTTGTCGCGGGAGCTATTGAGCAGTTCTTC.

This chain joins TRBV7-9 and TRBJ2-1; 8 positions agree with TRBD1. CDR1 and CDR2 (germline): SEHNR, FQNEAQ (reference sequence). The J segment lost 7 bases and the V segment lost 5 bases, leaving 10 bases of the junction unmatched. The CDR3 consists of 15 residues. The CDR3 DNA is TGTGCCAGCAGCCCTCCCCCGGACAGGGTGAATGAGCAGTTCTTC. It yields the protein CASSPPPDRVNEQFF.

The V gene is TRBV12-3 or TRBV12-4, the J gene TRBJ1-1; TRBD1 might be the D (5 bases). The CDR3 loop spans 13 amino acids. Between the trimmed V and J ends, which lost 1 base and 7 bases, there was a span of 10 bases. The chain's CDR3 is CASSLGIGGEAFF. CDR3 bases: TGTGCCAGCAGTTTAGGCATCGGGGGTGAAGCTTTCTTT.

This clone was observed a handful of times. The chain uses TRBV5-1 and TRBJ2-2; 7 nucleotides match TRBD1. Trimming cost V 3 bases and J 7 bases; bases outside gene matches: 9. The V gene's germline CDR1 is SGHRS and CDR2 YFSETQ. This CDR3 has 15 residues. The CDR3 reads CASSYITGVGGELFF. CDR3 in DNA: TGCGCCAGCAGCTACATAACAGGGGTCGGCGGGGAGCTGTTTTTT.

The chain carries TRBV24-1 and TRBJ2-5; possibly TRBD2 for D (5 bases). Germline V gene data show CDR1 as KGHDR and CDR2 as SFDVKD. The CDR3 extends over 14 amino acids. V lost 2 bases and J 3 bases, leaving 9 bases between the germline ends. The CDR3 bases are TGTGCCACCAGTGATTCCAGCGGTGAAGAGACCCAGTACTTC. It translates to CATSDSSGEETQYF.

The chain is built from TRBV2 and TRBJ2-7; D remains ambiguous. CDR3 length: 12 amino acids. CDR1 and CDR2 from the germline V gene are SNHLY and FYNNEI. V lost 8 bases and J lost 2, with 10 bases in between. The CDR3 protein is CASEVSAYEQYF. The CDR3 region has the DNA TGTGCCAGCGAGGTCTCCGCCTACGAGCAGTACTTC.

V and J are TRBV5-1 and TRBJ2-7, with D maybe TRBD2 (5 bases). The CDR3 runs 15 residues. The germline CDR1 and CDR2 sequences are SGHRS and YFSETQ. The V gene lost 1 base and the J gene lost 6 bases, with 17 bases spanning the gap. Here the CDR3 reads CASSLTVLPRGEQYF. The CDR3 coding sequence is TGCGCCAGCAGCTTGACGGTCCTTCCCCGGGGCGAGCAGTACTTC.